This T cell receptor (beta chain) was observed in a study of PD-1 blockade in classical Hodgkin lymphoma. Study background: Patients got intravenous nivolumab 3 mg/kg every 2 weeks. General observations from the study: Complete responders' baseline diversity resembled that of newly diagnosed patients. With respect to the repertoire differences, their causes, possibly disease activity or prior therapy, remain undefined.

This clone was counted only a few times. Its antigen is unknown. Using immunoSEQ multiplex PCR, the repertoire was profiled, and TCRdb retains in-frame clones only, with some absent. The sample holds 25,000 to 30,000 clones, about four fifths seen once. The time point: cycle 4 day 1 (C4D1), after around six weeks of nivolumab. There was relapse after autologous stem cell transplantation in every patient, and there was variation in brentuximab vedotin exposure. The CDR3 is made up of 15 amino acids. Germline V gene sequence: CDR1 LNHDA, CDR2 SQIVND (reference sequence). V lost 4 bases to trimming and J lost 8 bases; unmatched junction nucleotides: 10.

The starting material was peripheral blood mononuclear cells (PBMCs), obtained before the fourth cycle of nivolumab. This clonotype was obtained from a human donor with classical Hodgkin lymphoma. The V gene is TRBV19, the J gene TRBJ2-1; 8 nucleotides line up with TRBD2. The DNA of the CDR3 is TGTGCCAGTAGTAGTGCGGGAGGCCCTAATGATGAGCAGTTCTTC. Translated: CASSSAGGPNDEQFF.